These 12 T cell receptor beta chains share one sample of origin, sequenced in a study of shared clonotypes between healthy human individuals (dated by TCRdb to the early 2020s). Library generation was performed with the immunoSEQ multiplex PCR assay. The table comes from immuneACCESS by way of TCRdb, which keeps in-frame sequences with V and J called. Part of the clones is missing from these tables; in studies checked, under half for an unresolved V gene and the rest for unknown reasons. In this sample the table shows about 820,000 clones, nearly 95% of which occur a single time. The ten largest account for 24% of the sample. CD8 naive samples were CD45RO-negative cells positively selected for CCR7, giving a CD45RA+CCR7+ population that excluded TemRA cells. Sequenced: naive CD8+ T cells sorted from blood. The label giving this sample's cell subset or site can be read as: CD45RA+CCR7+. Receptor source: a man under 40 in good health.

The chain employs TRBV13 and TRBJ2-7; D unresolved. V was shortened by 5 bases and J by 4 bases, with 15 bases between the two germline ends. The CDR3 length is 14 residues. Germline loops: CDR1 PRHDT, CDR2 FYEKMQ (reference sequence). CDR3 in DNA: TGTGCCAGCAGCCTCCTCCTGACGGATTACGAGCAGTACTTC. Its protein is CASSLLLTDYEQYF.

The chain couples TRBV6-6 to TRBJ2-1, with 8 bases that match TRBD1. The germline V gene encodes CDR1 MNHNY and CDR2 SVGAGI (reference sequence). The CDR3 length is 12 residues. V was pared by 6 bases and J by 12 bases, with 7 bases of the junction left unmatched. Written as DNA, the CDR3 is TGTGCCAGCAGCCTCACCGGGACAGGGCAGTTCTTC. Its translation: CASSLTGTGQFF.

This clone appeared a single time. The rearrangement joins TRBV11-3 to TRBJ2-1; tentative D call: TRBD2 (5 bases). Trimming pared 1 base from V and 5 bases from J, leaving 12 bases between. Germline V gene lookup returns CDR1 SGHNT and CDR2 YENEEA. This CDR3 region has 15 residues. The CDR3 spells CASSLGLAGDNEQFF. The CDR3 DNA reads TGTGCCAGCAGCTTAGGTCTAGCTGGCGACAATGAGCAGTTCTTC.

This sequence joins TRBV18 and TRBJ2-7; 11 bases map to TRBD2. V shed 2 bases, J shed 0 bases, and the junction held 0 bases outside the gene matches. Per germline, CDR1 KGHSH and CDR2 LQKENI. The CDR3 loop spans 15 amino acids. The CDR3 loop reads CASSPTSGSSYEQYF. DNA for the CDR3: TGTGCCAGCTCACCAACTAGCGGGAGCTCCTACGAGCAGTACTTC.

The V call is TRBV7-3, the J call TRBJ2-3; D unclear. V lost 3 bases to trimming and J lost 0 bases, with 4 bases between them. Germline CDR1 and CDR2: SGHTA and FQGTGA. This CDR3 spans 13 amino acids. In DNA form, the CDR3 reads TGTGCCAGCAGCTTGGGCAGCACAGATACGCAGTATTTT. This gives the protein CASSLGSTDTQYF.

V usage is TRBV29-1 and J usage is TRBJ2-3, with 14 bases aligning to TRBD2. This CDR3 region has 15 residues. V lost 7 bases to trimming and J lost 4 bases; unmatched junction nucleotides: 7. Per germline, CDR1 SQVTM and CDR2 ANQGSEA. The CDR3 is CSERLAGGPPDTQYF. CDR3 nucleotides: TGCAGCGAAAGACTAGCGGGAGGGCCCCCAGATACGCAGTATTTT.

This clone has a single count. The DNA for the CDR3 is TGTGCCAGCAGCTTAGTTATGGAGACCCAGTACTTC. Translation: CASSLVMETQYF. The chain uses TRBV7-9 and TRBJ2-5; D remains ambiguous. The ends were cut back, 1 base at V and 5 bases at J, with 5 bases in the middle. The germline gives CDR1 SEHNR, CDR2 FQNEAQ (reference sequence). The CDR3 spans 12 residues.

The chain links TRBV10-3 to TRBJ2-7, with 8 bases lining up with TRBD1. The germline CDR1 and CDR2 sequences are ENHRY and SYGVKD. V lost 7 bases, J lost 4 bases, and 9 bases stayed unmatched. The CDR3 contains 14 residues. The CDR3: CAINSGGTEYEQYF. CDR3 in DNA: TGTGCCATCAACTCAGGGGGCACGGAATACGAGCAGTACTTC.

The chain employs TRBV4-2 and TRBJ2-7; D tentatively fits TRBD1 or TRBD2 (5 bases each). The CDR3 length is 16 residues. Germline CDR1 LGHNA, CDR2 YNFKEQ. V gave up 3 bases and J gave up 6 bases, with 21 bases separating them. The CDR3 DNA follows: TGTGCCAGCAGCCAGAACCCGGGGCGCGTTACGGGCGAGCAGTACTTC. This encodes CASSQNPGRVTGEQYF.

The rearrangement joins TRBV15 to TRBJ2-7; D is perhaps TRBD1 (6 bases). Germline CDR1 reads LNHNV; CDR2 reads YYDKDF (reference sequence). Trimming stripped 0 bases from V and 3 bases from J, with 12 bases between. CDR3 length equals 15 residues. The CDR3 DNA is TGTGCCACCAGCAGAGATATGGGGACAAGCTACGAGCAGTACTTC. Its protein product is CATSRDMGTSYEQYF.

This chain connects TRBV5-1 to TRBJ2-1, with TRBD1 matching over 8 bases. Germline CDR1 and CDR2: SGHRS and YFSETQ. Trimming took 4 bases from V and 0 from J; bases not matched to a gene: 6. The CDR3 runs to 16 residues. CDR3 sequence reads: CASSPWGQDSYNEQFF. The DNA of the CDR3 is TGCGCCAGCAGCCCTTGGGGACAGGACTCCTACAATGAGCAGTTCTTC.

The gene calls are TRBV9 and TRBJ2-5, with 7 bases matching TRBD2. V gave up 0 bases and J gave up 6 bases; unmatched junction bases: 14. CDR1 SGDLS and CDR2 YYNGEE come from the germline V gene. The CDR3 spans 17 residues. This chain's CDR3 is CASSVGNGGRDGQTQYF. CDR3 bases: TGTGCCAGCAGCGTAGGGAACGGCGGGAGAGACGGGCAGACCCAGTACTTC.